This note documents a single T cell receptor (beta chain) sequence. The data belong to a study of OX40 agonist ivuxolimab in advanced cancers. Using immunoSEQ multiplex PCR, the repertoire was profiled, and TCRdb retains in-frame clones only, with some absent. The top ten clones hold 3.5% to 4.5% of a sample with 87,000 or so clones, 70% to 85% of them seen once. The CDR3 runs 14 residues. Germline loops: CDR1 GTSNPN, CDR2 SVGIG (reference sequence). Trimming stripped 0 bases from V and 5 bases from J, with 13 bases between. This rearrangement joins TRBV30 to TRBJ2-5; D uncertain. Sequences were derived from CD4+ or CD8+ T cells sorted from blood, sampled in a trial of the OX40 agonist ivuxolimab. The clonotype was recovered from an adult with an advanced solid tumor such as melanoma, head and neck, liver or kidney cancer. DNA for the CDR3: TGTGCCTGGAGTGTACTTGGGTCCCGGGAGACCCAGTACTTC. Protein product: CAWSVLGSRETQYF.